The 23 T cell receptor beta chains reported below all come from one sample, sequenced in a study of shared T cell receptors in the human thymus. This table comes from immunoSEQ multiplex PCR, and its TCRdb copy is limited to in-frame clones, with some not included. Of 720,000 or so clones in the sample, 80% to 90% were seen once. This sample also appeared in a second study, on human thymus T cells.

Sequenced sample: thymocytes. Source of these receptors: a girl less than two years old with a congenital heart defect.

The chain is built from TRBV13 and TRBJ1-3; TRBD1 aligns across 10 bases. Germline V gene data show CDR1 as PRHDT and CDR2 as FYEKMQ (reference sequence). V lost 0 bases and J lost 7; bases outside the gene matches: 6. The CDR3 consists of 16 residues. The CDR3 sequence is CASSLGPGDRGNTIYF. The DNA of the CDR3 is TGTGCCAGCAGCTTAGGCCCCGGGGACAGGGGCAACACCATATATTTT. Complete variable domain (other parts from reference TRBV13 and TRBJ1-3): AAGVIQSPRHLIKEKRETATLKCYPIPRHDTVYWYQQGPGQDPQFLISFYEKMQSDKGSIPDRFSAQQFSDYHSELNMSSLELGDSALYFCASSLGPGDRGNTIYFGEGSWLTVV.

The genes are TRBV4-1 and TRBJ2-7; D remains unclear. The CDR3 spans 16 residues. Between the trimmed V and J ends, which lost 0 bases and 3 bases, there was a span of 15 bases. Germline CDR1 MGHRA, CDR2 YSYEKL. CDR3 loop: CASSQDHQASCYEQYF. CDR3 in DNA: TGCGCCAGCAGCCAAGATCATCAGGCCAGTTGCTACGAGCAGTACTTC.

The gene calls are TRBV4-1 and TRBJ2-5, with D maybe TRBD2 (6 bases). Trimming shortened V by 1 base and J by 1 base, and 13 bases separated the two germline ends. The CDR3 runs to 16 residues. Germline-derived CDR1 and CDR2 are MGHRA and YSYEKL. The CDR3 loop is CASSQVPGVAQETQYF. The CDR3 nucleotides read TGCGCCAGCAGCCAAGTTCCGGGGGTGGCCCAAGAGACCCAGTACTTC.

The chain is built from TRBV4-1 and TRBJ2-7, with D possibly being TRBD1 (6 bases). Germline CDR1 reads MGHRA; CDR2 reads YSYEKL. V lost 0 bases and J lost 5, with 11 bases in between. The CDR3 has 14 amino acids. The chain's CDR3 is CASSQDDRSHEQYF. CDR3 bases: TGCGCCAGCAGCCAAGATGACAGGTCCCACGAGCAGTACTTC.

The count of this clone is one. DNA for the CDR3: TGTGCCAGCAGCGTAGGGGAGGGGGGCGGAACCTCCTACAATGAGCAGTTCTTC. It specifies CASSVGEGGGTSYNEQFF. The chain joins TRBV9 to TRBJ2-1; the D gene is possibly TRBD2 (7 bases). CDR1 and CDR2 from the germline V gene are SGDLS and YYNGEE. Trimming cost V 0 bases and J 0 bases, with 16 bases left between them. The CDR3 runs 18 residues.

A word on this clone: The sample contains more than one DNA sequence encoding this CDR3. The gene calls are TRBV5-4 and TRBJ1-1; D unresolved. The CDR3 covers 11 residues. CDR1 and CDR2 from the germline V gene are SGHNT and YYREEE (reference sequence). The germline V and J ends were trimmed by 2 bases and 5 bases, with 4 bases remaining between them. As DNA, the CDR3 is TGTGCCAGCAGCTTCAGGACTGAAGCTTTCTTT. It specifies CASSFRTEAFF.

This rearrangement joins TRBV7-2 to TRBJ1-4; D possibly corresponds to TRBD1 (5 bases). The germline V and J ends were trimmed by 6 bases and 6 bases, with 14 bases remaining between them. The CDR3 contains 14 residues. Germline lookup yields CDR1 SGHTA and CDR2 FQGNSA. The CDR3 sequence: CASRSDSEYEKLFF. The CDR3 nucleotides are TGTGCCAGCAGATCCGACAGCGAATATGAAAAACTGTTTTTT.

The chain combines TRBV25-1 with TRBJ1-2; tentatively, D is TRBD1 (6 bases). Per the germline V gene, CDR1 is MGHDK and CDR2 is SYGVNS. This CDR3 region has 16 residues. The V gene lost 4 bases and the J gene lost 8 bases, with 23 bases spanning the gap. CDR3 region: CASSVHRDNLPEGYTF. Written as DNA, the CDR3 is TGTGCCAGCAGTGTCCACCGGGACAACCTACCGGAGGGCTACACCTTC.

This clone has just one count. This rearrangement joins TRBV7-2 to TRBJ2-7; 13 positions match TRBD2. Looked up from germline, CDR1 is SGHTA and CDR2 is FQGNSA. This CDR3 spans 16 amino acids. V lost 5 bases, J lost 4 bases, and 8 bases stayed unmatched. CDR3 sequence: CASSLGGLAGWYEQYF. The CDR3 DNA reads as TGTGCCAGCAGCCTAGGGGGACTAGCGGGGTGGTACGAGCAGTACTTC. Together with reference TRBV7-2 and TRBJ2-7, the CDR3 gives the full variable domain: GAGVSQSPSNKVTEKGKDVELRCDPISGHTALYWYRQSLGQGLEFLIYFQGNSAPDKSGLPSDRFSAERTGGSVSTLTIQRTQQEDSAVYLCASSLGGLAGWYEQYFGPGTRLTVT.

This clone was recorded a few times. The CDR3 DNA follows: TGTGCCAGCAGCTTGAGCCAGGGCCCTTGGGGCAACAATCAGCCCCAGCATTTT. This encodes CASSLSQGPWGNNQPQHF. This chain links TRBV5-5 with TRBJ1-5, with D perhaps TRBD1 (5 bases). The V and J ends lost 1 base and 3 bases respectively, with 20 bases between them. Germline values: CDR1 SGHKS, CDR2 YYEKEE (reference sequence). The CDR3 spans 18 residues.

This clone has just a few counts. The gene calls are TRBV10-2 and TRBJ2-7; 8 bases line up with TRBD1. V lost 3 bases and J lost 2; bases outside the gene matches: 9. This CDR3 has 16 amino acids. Germline CDR1 WSHSY, CDR2 SAAADI. CDR3 loop: CASSEQDRGPTYEQYF. The CDR3 coding sequence is TGCGCCAGCAGTGAACAAGACAGGGGACCGACCTACGAGCAGTACTTC.

The genes are TRBV5-1 and TRBJ2-7; 11 bases fit TRBD1. Trimming at V came to 1 base and at J to 4 bases, leaving 7 bases not matched to a gene. The CDR3 has 16 residues. Germline V lookup: CDR1 SGHRS, CDR2 YFSETQ. The CDR3 DNA is TGCGCCAGCAGCTTGTCCGCAGGGGACAGGGGGTACGAGCAGTACTTC. Translating it yields CASSLSAGDRGYEQYF. The variable domain in full, completed from reference TRBV5-1 and TRBJ2-7, reads KAGVTQTPRYLIKTRGQQVTLSCSPISGHRSVSWYQQTPGQGLQFLFEYFSETQRNKGNFPGRFSGRQFSNSRSEMNVSTLELGDSALYLCASSLSAGDRGYEQYFGPGTRLTVT.

V and J are TRBV5-1 and TRBJ2-7; the D gene is possibly TRBD1 (5 bases). Trimming pared 0 bases from V and 4 bases from J, leaving 11 bases between. CDR1 is SGHRS and CDR2 is YFSETQ in the germline V gene. This CDR3 region has 14 residues. The CDR3 DNA reads TGCGCCAGCAGCTTGGACCTGGGGCCGTACGAGCAGTACTTC. It codes for CASSLDLGPYEQYF. Full variable domain (outside the CDR3, taken from reference TRBV5-1 and TRBJ2-7): KAGVTQTPRYLIKTRGQQVTLSCSPISGHRSVSWYQQTPGQGLQFLFEYFSETQRNKGNFPGRFSGRQFSNSRSEMNVSTLELGDSALYLCASSLDLGPYEQYFGPGTRLTVT.

This rearrangement joins TRBV5-1 to TRBJ2-7, with D possibly matching TRBD1 (5 bases). The V gene lost 4 bases and the J gene lost 9 bases, with 20 bases spanning the gap. The germline gives CDR1 SGHRS, CDR2 YFSETQ. This CDR3 comprises 14 residues. The CDR3 is CASSEDIAKDGQYF. Here the CDR3 DNA reads TGCGCCAGCAGCGAGGACATAGCTAAGGACGGGCAGTACTTC.

The CDR3 region has the DNA TGTGCCACCAGCGCCCTCGGGACTATTAAAGGGAACACCGGGGAGCTGTTTTTT. It encodes CATSALGTIKGNTGELFF. The V and J genes are TRBV15 and TRBJ2-2; TRBD2 matches 7 bases. The CDR3 has 18 residues. V lost 5 bases and J lost 1; bases outside the gene matches: 13. Germline loops: CDR1 LNHNV, CDR2 YYDKDF (reference sequence).

The V call is TRBV27, the J call TRBJ1-5, with a weak D call TRBD1 (5 bases). Trimming stripped 7 bases from V and 2 bases from J, with 18 bases between. This CDR3 has 16 amino acids. Per germline, CDR1 MNHEY and CDR2 SMNVEV (reference sequence). The CDR3 DNA follows: TGTGCCAGCACCACCCTCAGTGGGGCGGGCAATCAGCCCCAGCATTTT. Amino acids: CASTTLSGAGNQPQHF.

A few counts support this clone. This chain links TRBV2 with TRBJ1-1; D remains unclear. CDR3 length: 16 amino acids. V was pared by 3 bases and J by 1 base, with 15 bases between. The germline gives CDR1 SNHLY, CDR2 FYNNEI. CDR3 in amino acids: CASSELSGVGNTEAFF. CDR3 DNA: TGTGCCAGCAGTGAGCTCTCCGGGGTCGGGAACACTGAAGCTTTCTTT.

This clone was counted between two and nine times. This chain connects TRBV4-3 to TRBJ1-5, with 9 bases lining up with TRBD1. Per germline, CDR1 LGHNA and CDR2 YSLEER. Trimming removed 4 bases from V and 3 bases from J; junction bases left unmatched: 7. The CDR3 is 16 amino acids. As DNA, the CDR3 is TGCGCCAGCAGCCCTGGGACAGGGAAGCACAATCAGCCCCAGCATTTT. Its protein is CASSPGTGKHNQPQHF.

This clone was detected only a few times. The chain has TRBV4-1 and TRBJ1-5; 8 nucleotides agree with TRBD1. V lost 4 bases, J lost 5 bases, and 4 bases stayed unmatched. The CDR3 is made up of 14 amino acids. The germline CDR1 and CDR2 sequences are MGHRA and YSYEKL. CDR3 nucleotide sequence: TGCGCCAGCAGCCCCGGACAGGGTTATCAGCCCCAGCATTTT. Protein sequence: CASSPGQGYQPQHF.

V usage is TRBV19 and J usage is TRBJ1-1, with D perhaps TRBD1 (5 bases). V lost 1 base to trimming and J lost 0 bases, with 6 bases between them. The germline gives CDR1 LNHDA, CDR2 SQIVND (reference sequence). The CDR3 spans 14 residues. DNA of the CDR3: TGTGCCAGTAGTATAGGACAGCTGAACACTGAAGCTTTCTTT. Translation gives CASSIGQLNTEAFF.

This sequence joins TRBV6-5 and TRBJ2-7, with 9 bases that match TRBD2. Germline lookup yields CDR1 MNHEY and CDR2 SVGAGI. This CDR3 spans 14 amino acids. Unmatched junction bases numbered 7, after V lost 7 bases and J lost 3 bases. In DNA form, the CDR3 reads TGTGCCAGCACCTTAGCGGGGGCCCGCTACGAGCAGTACTTC. Translating gives CASTLAGARYEQYF.

V and J are TRBV6-6 and TRBJ1-2; 8 bases line up with TRBD1. The CDR3 is 13 amino acids. Germline CDR1 and CDR2: MNHNY and SVGAGI (reference sequence). V lost 11 bases to trimming and J lost 4 bases; unmatched junction nucleotides: 9. Written as DNA, the CDR3 is TGTGCCGGCTCGTCAGGGGGCCTCTATGGCTACACCTTC. As protein: CAGSSGGLYGYTF.

V is TRBV4-3 and J is TRBJ1-4; 9 bases line up with TRBD1. Unmatched junction bases numbered 4, after V lost 3 bases and J lost 5 bases. The length of the CDR3 is 15 residues. CDR1 and CDR2 from the germline V gene are LGHNA and YSLEER. For the CDR3, the DNA is TGCGCCAGCAGCCACCGGGACAGGGAAAATGAAAAACTGTTTTTT. Protein sequence: CASSHRDRENEKLFF.